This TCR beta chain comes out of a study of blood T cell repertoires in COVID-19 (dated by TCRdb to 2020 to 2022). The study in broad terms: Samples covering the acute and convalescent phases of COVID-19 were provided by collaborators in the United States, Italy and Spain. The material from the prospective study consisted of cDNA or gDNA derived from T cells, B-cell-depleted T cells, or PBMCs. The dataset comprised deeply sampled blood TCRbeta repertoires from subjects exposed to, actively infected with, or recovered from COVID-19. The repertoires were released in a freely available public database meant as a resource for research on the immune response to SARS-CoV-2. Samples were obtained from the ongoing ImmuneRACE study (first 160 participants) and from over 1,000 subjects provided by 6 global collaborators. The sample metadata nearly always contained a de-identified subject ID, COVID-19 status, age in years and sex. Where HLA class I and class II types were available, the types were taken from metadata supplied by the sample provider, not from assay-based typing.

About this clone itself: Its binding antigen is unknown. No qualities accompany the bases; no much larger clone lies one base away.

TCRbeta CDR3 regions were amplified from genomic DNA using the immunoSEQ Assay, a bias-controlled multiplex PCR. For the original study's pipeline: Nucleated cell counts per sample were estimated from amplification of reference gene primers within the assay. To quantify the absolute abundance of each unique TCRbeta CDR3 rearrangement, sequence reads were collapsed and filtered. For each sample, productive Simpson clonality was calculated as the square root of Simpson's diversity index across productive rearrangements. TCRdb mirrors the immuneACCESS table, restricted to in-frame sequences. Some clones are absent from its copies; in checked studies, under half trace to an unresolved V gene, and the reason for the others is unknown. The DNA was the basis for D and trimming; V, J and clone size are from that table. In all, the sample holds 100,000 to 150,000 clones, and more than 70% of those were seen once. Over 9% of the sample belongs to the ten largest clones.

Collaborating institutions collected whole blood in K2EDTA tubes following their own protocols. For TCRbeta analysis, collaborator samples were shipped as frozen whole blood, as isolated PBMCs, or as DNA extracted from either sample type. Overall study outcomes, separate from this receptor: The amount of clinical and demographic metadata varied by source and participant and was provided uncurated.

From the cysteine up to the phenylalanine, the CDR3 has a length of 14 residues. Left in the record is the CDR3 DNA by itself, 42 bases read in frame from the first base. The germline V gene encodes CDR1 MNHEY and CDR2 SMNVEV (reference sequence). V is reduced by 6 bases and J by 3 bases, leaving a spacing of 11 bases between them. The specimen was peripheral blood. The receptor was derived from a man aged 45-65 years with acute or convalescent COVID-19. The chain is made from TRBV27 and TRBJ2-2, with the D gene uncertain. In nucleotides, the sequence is TGTGCCAGCAGCCGGTACCGGGACACCGGGGAGCTGTTTTTT. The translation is CASSRYRDTGELFF.